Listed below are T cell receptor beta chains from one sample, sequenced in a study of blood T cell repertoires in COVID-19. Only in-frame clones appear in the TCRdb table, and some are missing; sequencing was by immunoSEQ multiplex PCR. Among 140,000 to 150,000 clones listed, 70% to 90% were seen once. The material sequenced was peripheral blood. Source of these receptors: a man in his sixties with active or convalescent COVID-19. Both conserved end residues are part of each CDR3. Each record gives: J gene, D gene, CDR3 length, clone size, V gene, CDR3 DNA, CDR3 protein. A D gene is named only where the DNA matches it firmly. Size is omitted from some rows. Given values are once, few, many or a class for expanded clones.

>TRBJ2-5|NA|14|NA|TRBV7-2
TGTGCCAGCAGCTTAGACCCGGGAGTGGAGACCCAGTACTTC
CASSLDPGVETQYF
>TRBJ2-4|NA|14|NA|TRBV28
TGTGCCAGCAGTTTCTATAGCGGTCAAAACATTCAGTACTTC
CASSFYSGQNIQYF
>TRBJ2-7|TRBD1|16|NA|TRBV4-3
TGCGCCAGCAGCCACGGACAGGGAAAAAGCTCCTACGAGCAGTACTTC
CASSHGQGKSSYEQYF
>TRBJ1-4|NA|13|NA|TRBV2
TGTGCCAGCGGCAGGGGCCCTAATGAAAAACTGTTTTTT
CASGRGPNEKLFF
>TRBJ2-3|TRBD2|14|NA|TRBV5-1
TGCGCCAGCAGAACTAGCGACCCCACAGATACGCAGTATTTT
CASRTSDPTDTQYF
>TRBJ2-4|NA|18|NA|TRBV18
TGTGCCAGCTCACCTCAGGAGGGGGCACAACTAGCCAAAAACATTCAGTACTTC
CASSPQEGAQLAKNIQYF
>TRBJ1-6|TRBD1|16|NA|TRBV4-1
TGCGCCAGCAGCCAAGCGACAGGGGGCGTGGATTCACCCCTCCACTTT
CASSQATGGVDSPLHF
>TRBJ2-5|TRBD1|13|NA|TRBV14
TGTGCCAGCAGCCGGGACAGCTCTGGGACCCAGTACTTC
CASSRDSSGTQYF
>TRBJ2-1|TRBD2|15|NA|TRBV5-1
TGCGCCAGCAGCCGGGAGGGCCGAGAGTACAATGAGCAGTTCTTC
CASSREGREYNEQFF
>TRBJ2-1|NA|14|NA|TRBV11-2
TGTGCCAGCAGCTTAGCGGGGACCTACAATGAGCAGTTCTTC
CASSLAGTYNEQFF
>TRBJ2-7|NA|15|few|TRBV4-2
TGTGCCAGCAGCCAAGATTCAGGGGCGCCCTACGAGCAGTACTTC
CASSQDSGAPYEQYF
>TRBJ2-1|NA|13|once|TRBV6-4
TGTGCCAGCAGGACAGGACAAATGAATGAGCAGTTCTTC
CASRTGQMNEQFF
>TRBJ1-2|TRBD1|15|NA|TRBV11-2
TGTGCCAGCAGCTTAGCGGGACAGGGGAACGATGGCTACACCTTC
CASSLAGQGNDGYTF
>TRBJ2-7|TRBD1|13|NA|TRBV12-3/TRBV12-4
TGTGCCAGCGGGTGGACAGGGGGCTACGAGCAGTACTTC
CASGWTGGYEQYF
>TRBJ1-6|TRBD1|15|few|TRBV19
TGTGCCAGTAGTCTAGTGGGACAGCCTAATTCACCCCTCCACTTT
CASSLVGQPNSPLHF
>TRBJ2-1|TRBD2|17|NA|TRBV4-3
TGCGCCAGCAGCCAAGAGTTGACTAGCGGGAGGTACAATGAGCAGTTCTTC
CASSQELTSGRYNEQFF
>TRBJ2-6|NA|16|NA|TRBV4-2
TGTGCCAGCAGCCAAGGGACACCCTCTGGGGCCAACGTCCTGACTTTC
CASSQGTPSGANVLTF
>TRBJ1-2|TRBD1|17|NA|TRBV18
TGTGCCAGCTCACCCTTAACCGGGACAGGGGGCGCGGATGGCTACACCTTC
CASSPLTGTGGADGYTF
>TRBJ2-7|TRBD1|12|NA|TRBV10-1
TGCGCCAGGGGGACAGGGTACTACGAGCAGTACTTC
CARGTGYYEQYF
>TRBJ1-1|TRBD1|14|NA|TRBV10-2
TGCGCCAGCAGGGCGGGACAGATGAACACTGAAGCTTTCTTT
CASRAGQMNTEAFF
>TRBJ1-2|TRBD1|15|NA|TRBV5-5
TGTGCCAGCAGCTTGGAACAGGGGGGGAACTATGGCTACACCTTC
CASSLEQGGNYGYTF
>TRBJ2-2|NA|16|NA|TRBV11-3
TGTGCCAGCAGCTTATTCGGGACTTCGAACACCGGGGAGCTGTTTTTT
CASSLFGTSNTGELFF